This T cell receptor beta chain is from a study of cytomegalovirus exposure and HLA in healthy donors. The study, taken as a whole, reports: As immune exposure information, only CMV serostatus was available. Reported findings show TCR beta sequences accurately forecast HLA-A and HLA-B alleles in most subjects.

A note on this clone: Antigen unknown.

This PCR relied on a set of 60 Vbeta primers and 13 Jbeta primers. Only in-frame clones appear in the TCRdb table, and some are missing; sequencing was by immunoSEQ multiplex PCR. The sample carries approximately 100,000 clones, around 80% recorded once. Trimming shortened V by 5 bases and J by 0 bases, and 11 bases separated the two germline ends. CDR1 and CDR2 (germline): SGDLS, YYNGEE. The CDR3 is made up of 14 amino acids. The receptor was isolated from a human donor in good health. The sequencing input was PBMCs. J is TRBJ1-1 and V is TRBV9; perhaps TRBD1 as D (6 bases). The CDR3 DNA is TGTGCCAGCAGGGCAGACAGGTTGAACACTGAAGCTTTCTTT. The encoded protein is CASRADRLNTEAFF.